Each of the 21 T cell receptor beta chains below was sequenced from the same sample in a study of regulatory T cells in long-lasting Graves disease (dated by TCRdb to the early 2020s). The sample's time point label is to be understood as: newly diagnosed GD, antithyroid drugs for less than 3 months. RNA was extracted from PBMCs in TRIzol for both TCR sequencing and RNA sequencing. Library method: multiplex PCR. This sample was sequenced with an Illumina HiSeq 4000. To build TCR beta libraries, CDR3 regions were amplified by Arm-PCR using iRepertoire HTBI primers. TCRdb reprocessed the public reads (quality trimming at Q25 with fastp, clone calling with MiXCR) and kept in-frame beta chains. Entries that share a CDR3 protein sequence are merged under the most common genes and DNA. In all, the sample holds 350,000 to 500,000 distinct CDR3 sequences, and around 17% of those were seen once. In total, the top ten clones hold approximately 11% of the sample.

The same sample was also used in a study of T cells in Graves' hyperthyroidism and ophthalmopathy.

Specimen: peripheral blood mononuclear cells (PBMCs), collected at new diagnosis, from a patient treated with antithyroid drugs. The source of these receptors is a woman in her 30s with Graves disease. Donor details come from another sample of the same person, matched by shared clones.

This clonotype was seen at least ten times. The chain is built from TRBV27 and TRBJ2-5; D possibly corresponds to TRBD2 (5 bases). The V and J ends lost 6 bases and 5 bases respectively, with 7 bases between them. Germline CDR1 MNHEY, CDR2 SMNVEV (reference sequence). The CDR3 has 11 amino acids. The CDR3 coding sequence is TGTGCCAGCAGCCGAGGGGAGACCCAGTACTTC. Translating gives CASSRGETQYF.

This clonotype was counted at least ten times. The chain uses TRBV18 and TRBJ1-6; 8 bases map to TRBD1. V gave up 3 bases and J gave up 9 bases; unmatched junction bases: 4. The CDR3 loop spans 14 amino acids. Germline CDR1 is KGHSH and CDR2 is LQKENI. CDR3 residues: CASSPDRVFSPLHF. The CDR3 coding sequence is TGTGCCAGCTCACCGGACAGGGTTTTTTCACCCCTCCACTTT.

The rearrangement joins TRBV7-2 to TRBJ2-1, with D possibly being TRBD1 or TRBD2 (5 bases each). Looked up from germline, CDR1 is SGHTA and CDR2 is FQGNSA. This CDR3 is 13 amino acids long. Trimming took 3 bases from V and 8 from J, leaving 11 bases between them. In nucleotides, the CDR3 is TGTGCCAGCAGCTTGGTCTGGGACGATGAGCAGTTCTTC. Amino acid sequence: CASSLVWDDEQFF.

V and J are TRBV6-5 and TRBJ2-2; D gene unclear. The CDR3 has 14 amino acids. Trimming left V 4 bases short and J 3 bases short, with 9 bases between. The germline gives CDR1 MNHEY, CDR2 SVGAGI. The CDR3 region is CASSLSGHTGELFF. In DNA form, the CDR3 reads TGTGCCAGCAGTTTGTCAGGTCACACCGGGGAGCTGTTTTTT.

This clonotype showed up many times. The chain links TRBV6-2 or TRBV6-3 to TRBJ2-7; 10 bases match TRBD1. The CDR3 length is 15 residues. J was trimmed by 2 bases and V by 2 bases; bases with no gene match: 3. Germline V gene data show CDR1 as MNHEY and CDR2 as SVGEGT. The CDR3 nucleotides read TGTGCCAGCAGTTACGACAGGGGGCATGCCTACGAGCAGTACTTC. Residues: CASSYDRGHAYEQYF.

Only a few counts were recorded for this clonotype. The CDR3 nucleotides are TGTGCCAGCCGCCGGGACCGAGATACGGTTGGGGCCAACGTCCTGACTTTC. This gives the protein CASRRDRDTVGANVLTF. The J gene is TRBJ2-6, the V gene TRBV5-5; the D gene could be TRBD1 or TRBD2 (5 bases each). The CDR3 length is 17 residues. Germline lookup yields CDR1 SGHKS and CDR2 YYEKEE (reference sequence). The germline V and J ends were trimmed by 7 bases and 3 bases, with 20 bases remaining between them.

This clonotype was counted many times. As DNA, the CDR3 is TGTGCCAGCAGGCCTCGACAGGGGAGGAACACCATATATTTT. It specifies CASRPRQGRNTIYF. The chain has TRBV2 and TRBJ1-3, with 8 nucleotides matching TRBD1. Germline CDR1 and CDR2: SNHLY and FYNNEI. The CDR3 is made up of 14 amino acids. Losses at the gene ends were 6 bases for V and 7 bases for J; bases not matched to a gene: 8.

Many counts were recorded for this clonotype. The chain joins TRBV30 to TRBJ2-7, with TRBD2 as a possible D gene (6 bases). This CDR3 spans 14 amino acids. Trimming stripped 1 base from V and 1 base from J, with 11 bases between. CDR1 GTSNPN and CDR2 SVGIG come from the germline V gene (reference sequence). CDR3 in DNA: TGTGCCTGGAGTGCTGATAGCGGATCCTACGAGCAGTACTTC. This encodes CAWSADSGSYEQYF.

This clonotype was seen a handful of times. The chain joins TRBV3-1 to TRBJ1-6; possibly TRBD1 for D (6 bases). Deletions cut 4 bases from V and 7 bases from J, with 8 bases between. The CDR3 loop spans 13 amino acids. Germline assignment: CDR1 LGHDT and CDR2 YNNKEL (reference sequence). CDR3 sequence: CASSRQVNSPLHF. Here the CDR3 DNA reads TGTGCCAGCAGCCGACAGGTGAATTCACCCCTCCACTTT.

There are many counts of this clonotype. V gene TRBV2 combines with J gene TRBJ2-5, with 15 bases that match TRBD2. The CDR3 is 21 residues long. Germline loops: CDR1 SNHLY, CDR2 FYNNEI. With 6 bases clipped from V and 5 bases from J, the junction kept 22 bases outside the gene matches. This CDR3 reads CASRGWRRTGGTSGRMETQYF. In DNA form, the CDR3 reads TGTGCCAGCAGAGGGTGGCGCCGGACAGGTGGGACTAGCGGGAGGATGGAGACCCAGTACTTC.

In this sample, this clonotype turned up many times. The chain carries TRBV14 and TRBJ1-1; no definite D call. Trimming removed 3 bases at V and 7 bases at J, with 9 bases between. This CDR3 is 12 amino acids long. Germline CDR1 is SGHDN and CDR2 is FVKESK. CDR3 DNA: TGTGCCAGCAGCCACACACACCTTGAAGCTTTCTTT. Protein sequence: CASSHTHLEAFF.

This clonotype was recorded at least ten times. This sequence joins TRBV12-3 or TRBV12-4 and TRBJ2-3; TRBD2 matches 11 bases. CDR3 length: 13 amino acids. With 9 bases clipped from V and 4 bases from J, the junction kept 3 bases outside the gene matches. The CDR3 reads CASVAGGPDTQYF. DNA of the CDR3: TGTGCCAGTGTAGCGGGAGGGCCAGATACGCAGTATTTT.

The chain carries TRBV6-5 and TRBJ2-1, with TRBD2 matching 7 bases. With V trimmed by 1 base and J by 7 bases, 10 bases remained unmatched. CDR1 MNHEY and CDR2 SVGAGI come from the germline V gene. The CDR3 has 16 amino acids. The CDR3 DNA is TGTGCCAGCAGTTACTTGGTGGGAGGGCCGAGGAATGAGCAGTTCTTC. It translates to CASSYLVGGPRNEQFF.

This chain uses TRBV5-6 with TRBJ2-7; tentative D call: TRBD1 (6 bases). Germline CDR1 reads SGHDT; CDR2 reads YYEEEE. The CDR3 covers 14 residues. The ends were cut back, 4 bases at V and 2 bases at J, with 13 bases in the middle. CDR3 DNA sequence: TGTGCCAGCAGCCTCGGGACAACACCCTACGAGCAGTACTTC. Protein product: CASSLGTTPYEQYF.

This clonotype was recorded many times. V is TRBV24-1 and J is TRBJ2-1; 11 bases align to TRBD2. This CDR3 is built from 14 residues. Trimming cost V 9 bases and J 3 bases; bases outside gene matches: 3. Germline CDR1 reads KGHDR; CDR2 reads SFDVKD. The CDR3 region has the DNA TGTGCCACCTCTACTAGCGGGAGCTACAATGAGCAGTTCTTC. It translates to CATSTSGSYNEQFF.

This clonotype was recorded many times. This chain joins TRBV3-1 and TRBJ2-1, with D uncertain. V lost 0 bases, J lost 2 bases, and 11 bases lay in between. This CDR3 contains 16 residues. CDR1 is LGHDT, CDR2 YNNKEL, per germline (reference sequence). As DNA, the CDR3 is TGTGCCAGCAGCCAAGATCGCGCTCCCACCTACAATGAGCAGTTCTTC. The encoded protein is CASSQDRAPTYNEQFF.

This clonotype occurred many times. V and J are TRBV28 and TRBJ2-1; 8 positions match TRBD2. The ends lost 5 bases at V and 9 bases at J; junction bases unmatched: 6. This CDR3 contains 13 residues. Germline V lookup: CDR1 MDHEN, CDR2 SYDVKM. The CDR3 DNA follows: TGTGCCAGCAGTGCCGGACTAGCCCTTGAGCAGTTCTTC. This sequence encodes CASSAGLALEQFF.

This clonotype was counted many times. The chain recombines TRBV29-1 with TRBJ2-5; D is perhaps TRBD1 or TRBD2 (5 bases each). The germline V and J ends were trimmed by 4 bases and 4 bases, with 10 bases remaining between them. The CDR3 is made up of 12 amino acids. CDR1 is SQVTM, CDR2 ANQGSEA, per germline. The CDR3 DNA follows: TGCAGCGTTGGTGGGGGTATAGAGACCCAGTACTTC. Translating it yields CSVGGGIETQYF.

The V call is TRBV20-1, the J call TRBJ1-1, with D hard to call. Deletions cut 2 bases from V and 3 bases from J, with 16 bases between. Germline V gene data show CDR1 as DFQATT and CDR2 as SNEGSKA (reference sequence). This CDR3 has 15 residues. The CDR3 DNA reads TGCAGTGCTAGAAGGGTCGGACCCGTGGACACTGAAGCTTTCTTT. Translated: CSARRVGPVDTEAFF.

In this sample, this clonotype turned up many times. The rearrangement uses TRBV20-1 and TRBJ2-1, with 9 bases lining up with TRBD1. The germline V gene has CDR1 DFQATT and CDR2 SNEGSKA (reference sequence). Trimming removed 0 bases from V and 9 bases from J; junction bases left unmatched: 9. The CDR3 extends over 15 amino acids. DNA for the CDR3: TGCAGTGCTAGAGAGGCGGGACAGGGAGTCGGTGAGCAGTTCTTC. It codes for CSAREAGQGVGEQFF.

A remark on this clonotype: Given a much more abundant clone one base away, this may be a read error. CDR3 region: CASSLGDSTTYERYF. The CDR3 coding sequence is TGTGCCAGCAGCTTAGGGGACTCGACTACCTACGAGCGGTACTTC. This chain uses TRBV7-2 with TRBJ2-7; D might be TRBD2 (6 bases). The CDR3 extends over 15 amino acids. Germline V lookup: CDR1 SGHTA, CDR2 FQGNSA.